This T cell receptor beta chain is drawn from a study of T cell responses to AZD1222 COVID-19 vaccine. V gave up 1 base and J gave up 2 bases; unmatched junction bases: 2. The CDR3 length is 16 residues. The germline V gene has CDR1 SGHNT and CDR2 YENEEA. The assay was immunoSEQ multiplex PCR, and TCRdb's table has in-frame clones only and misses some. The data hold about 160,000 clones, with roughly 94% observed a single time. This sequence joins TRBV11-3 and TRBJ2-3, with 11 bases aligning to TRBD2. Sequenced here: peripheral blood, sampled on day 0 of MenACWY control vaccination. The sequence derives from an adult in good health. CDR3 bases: TGTGCCAGCAGCTTAGGGACTAGCGGGTACACAGATACGCAGTATTTT. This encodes CASSLGTSGYTDTQYF.